A selection of T cell receptor beta chains follows, all from one sample in a study of molecular identifiers for immune sequencing clone quantification. TCRdb reprocessed the PCR reads via MiXCR and lists one record per CDR3 protein. The sample yields hundreds of thousands of distinct CDR3 sequences, 15% to 20% seen once. Material for sequencing was naive CD8+ T cells from blood, with Jurkat cell RNA spiked in. The receptors shown here come from a human donor in good health. Some libraries in this study had Jurkat cell RNA spiked in. Each CDR3 is given with its conserved first and last residue. The order of the fields is D gene, V gene, CDR3 protein. D genes are given only for firm matches.

TRBD2 TRBV20-1 CSAPTSGESTDTQYF
TRBD1 TRBV12-3/TRBV12-4 CASSLAGTEYYEQYF
. TRBV15 CATSGDLGSSYEQYF
. TRBV4-3 CASSSGTRTRNEQFF
. TRBV5-5 CASSLGQGEWGEAFF
. TRBV4-2 CASSSPTDAYGYTF
TRBD1 TRBV9 CASSPRQGANPPLHF
. TRBV7-9 CASSLVTGQNTEAFF
. TRBV7-9 CASSPRQSYEQYF
. TRBV6-2/TRBV6-3 CASSRNHRDAYGYTF
TRBD2 TRBV5-6 CASSSPGLAGEEAYEQYF
. TRBV28 CASYGPTGNYGYTF
. TRBV4-1 CASSQDSAGRYEQYF
. TRBV2 CASSDVSLHSPLHF
TRBD2 TRBV5-5 CASSQIRDYLTGELFF